One sample yielded the 2 T cell receptor beta chains listed below, sequenced in a study of CD8 T cells in ankylosing spondylitis. One entry per CDR3 protein, called by TCRdb with MiXCR from the 5' RACE reads. The table has just over 300,000 distinct CDR3 sequences, around 21% seen once. What was sequenced was blood, either unsorted or a sorted T cell fraction (not recorded which). The receptors derive from a female donor with ankylosing spondylitis or in good health (not recorded which).

This chain joins TRBV10-3 and TRBJ2-6, with D unresolved. The germline CDR1 and CDR2 sequences are ENHRY and SYGVKD. Trimming cost V 6 bases and J 0 bases, with 12 bases left between them. The CDR3 loop spans 16 amino acids. The CDR3 spells CAISDIPYSGANVLTF. CDR3 nucleotides: TGTGCCATCAGCGACATACCTTACTCTGGGGCCAACGTCCTGACTTTC.

V and J are TRBV24-1 and TRBJ1-2; the D is unclear. The length of the CDR3 is 12 residues. V was trimmed by 2 bases and J by 8 bases, leaving 8 bases between them. The germline V gene has CDR1 KGHDR and CDR2 SFDVKD. The CDR3 nucleotides read TGTGCCACCAGTGATTCGAGGGAAGGCTACACCTTC. Encoded protein: CATSDSREGYTF.